These 8 T cell receptor beta chains were sequenced from one sample in a study of blood T cells in healthy people across ages. A J-beta primer mix and a sample-barcoded 5' primer were used in a second PCR of about 7 to 11 cycles. One entry per CDR3 protein, called by TCRdb with MiXCR from the 5' RACE reads. The sample lists around 1,900,000 distinct CDR3 sequences; about two fifths were seen once. Sequences were obtained from blood. The source is a human donor in good health.

The rearrangement uses TRBV7-9 and TRBJ1-5; maybe TRBD1 (5 bases). The V end was cut by 5 bases, the J end by 5 bases, with 13 bases between. The CDR3 has 14 amino acids. The V gene's germline CDR1 is SEHNR and CDR2 FQNEAQ (reference sequence). The CDR3 DNA sequence: TGTGCCAGCAGCCACCAGGGACGGGATCAGCCCCAGCATTTT. Encoded protein: CASSHQGRDQPQHF.

This clonotype showed up just a few times. The chain joins TRBV5-6 to TRBJ2-5; tentative D call: TRBD2 (6 bases). Trimming pared 0 bases from V and 10 bases from J, leaving 7 bases between. Per the germline V gene, CDR1 is SGHDT and CDR2 is YYEEEE. The CDR3 spans 11 residues. The CDR3 coding sequence is TGTGCCAGCAGCTTGGCGGGACTCCAGTACTTC. It specifies CASSLAGLQYF.

The chain joins TRBV9 to TRBJ1-1; tentative D call: TRBD1 (5 bases). The CDR3 is 14 amino acids. Germline V gene lookup returns CDR1 SGDLS and CDR2 YYNGEE. V was clipped by 0 bases and J by 5 bases, with 11 bases between them. The CDR3 loop is CASSVVTGETEAFF. Written as DNA, the CDR3 is TGTGCCAGCAGCGTAGTTACGGGGGAGACTGAAGCTTTCTTT. Full variable domain (remainder filled in from reference TRBV9 and TRBJ1-1): DSGVTQTPKHLITATGQRVTLRCSPRSGDLSVYWYQQSLDQGLQFLIQYYNGEERAKGNILERFSAQQFPDLHSELNLSSLELGDSALYFCASSVVTGETEAFFGQGTRLTVV.

The V and J genes are TRBV12-3 or TRBV12-4 and TRBJ2-5; TRBD2 matches at 7 bases. The CDR3 extends over 16 amino acids. V shed 6 bases, J shed 1 base, and the junction held 11 bases outside the gene matches. The CDR3 loop is CASSLFWGGTQETQYF. The CDR3 DNA reads TGTGCCAGCAGCCTCTTTTGGGGGGGGACCCAAGAGACCCAGTACTTC.

Details on this clonotype: Since the CDR3 does not end with the conserved phenylalanine or tryptophan, this likely comes from a read error. This chain joins TRBV5-1 and TRBJ1-1; D is perhaps TRBD1 (6 bases). CDR3 length: 14 residues. Looked up from germline, CDR1 is SGHRS and CDR2 is YFSETQ. V dropped 0 bases and J dropped 4 bases, with 10 bases sitting between them. The chain's CDR3 is CASSLVEGVTEAFS. CDR3 bases: TGCGCCAGCAGCTTGGTGGAGGGGGTCACTGAAGCTTTCTCT.

This sequence joins TRBV7-3 and TRBJ1-2; D possibly corresponds to TRBD1 (5 bases). The germline V gene encodes CDR1 SGHTA and CDR2 FQGTGA. The CDR3 sequence is 15 residues long. The ends were cut back, 1 base at V and 5 bases at J, with 14 bases in the middle. CDR3 sequence: CASSLIGTGIYGYTF. CDR3 DNA: TGTGCCAGCAGCTTAATAGGGACGGGTATATATGGCTACACCTTC.

This clonotype was counted between two and nine times. The rearrangement uses TRBV7-2 and TRBJ2-7; perhaps D is TRBD1 or TRBD2 (5 bases each). CDR3 length: 14 amino acids. V was shortened by 4 bases and J by 3 bases, with 13 bases between the two germline ends. CDR1 SGHTA and CDR2 FQGNSA come from the germline V gene. CDR3 sequence reads: CASSSGPPYYEQYF. In DNA form, the CDR3 reads TGTGCCAGCAGCTCGGGACCGCCTTACTACGAGCAGTACTTC.

Comments on this clonotype: A read error may account for a junction end that differs from germline. The chain is built from TRBV19 and TRBJ1-5; 7 nucleotides align to TRBD1. CDR3 size: 14 residues. CDR1 and CDR2 from the germline V gene are LNHDA and SQIVND (reference sequence). The CDR3 region is CASSVRDSHQPQHF. CDR3 DNA: TGTGCTAGTAGTGTCCGGGACAGCCATCAGCCCCAGCATTTT.